Included here is one T cell receptor (beta chain) sequence, with context. Antigen: not known. This sample was included in a study of OX40 agonist ivuxolimab in advanced cancers. Study results and caveats: CD4+ and CD8+ blood T cells expanded clonally by week 6 at 0.1 to 3.0 mg/kg.

Using immunoSEQ multiplex PCR, the repertoire was profiled, and TCRdb retains in-frame clones only, with some absent. This table has about 22,000 clones, around nine tenths appearing once. V lost 0 bases to trimming and J lost 9 bases; unmatched junction nucleotides: 7. CDR1 and CDR2 from the germline V gene are SGHNT and YYREEE (reference sequence). CDR3 length: 15 amino acids. The chain carries TRBV5-4 and TRBJ2-1; 9 nucleotides match TRBD2. This receptor was identified in an adult with an advanced solid tumor such as melanoma, head and neck, liver or kidney cancer. The source material was CD4+ or CD8+ T cells sorted from blood, sampled in a trial of the OX40 agonist ivuxolimab. The DNA for the CDR3 is TGTGCCAGCAGCTTGGGTGGGACTAGCAAGTCTGAGCAGTTCTTC. Its translation is CASSLGGTSKSEQFF.